This T cell receptor (beta chain) stems from a study of T cell responses to AZD1222 COVID-19 vaccine. Study details: Some second doses came at about 4 weeks and others at about 12 weeks; these were pooled.

Notes on this clone: As yet, its antigen is unknown.

The germline V gene has CDR1 SEHNR and CDR2 FQNEAQ (reference sequence). There are 14 residues in the CDR3. The V and J ends lost 5 bases and 5 bases, in that order; junction bases with no gene match: 5. Findings of the study overall: Repertoires were sampled only after the peak T cell response.

TCRdb's copy holds only in-frame clones and misses some; the assay was immunoSEQ multiplex PCR. The sample holds 140,000 to 150,000 clones; around nine tenths are singletons and the top ten take around 5.5%. The specimen comprised peripheral blood, sampled on day 0 of AZD1222 vaccination. The sequence was obtained from an adult in good health. The chain has TRBV7-9 and TRBJ2-7; 11 nucleotides align to TRBD2. CDR3 sequence: CASSTSGSGHEQYF. CDR3 DNA sequence: TGTGCCAGCAGCACTAGCGGGAGCGGCCACGAGCAGTACTTC.